This T cell receptor beta chain was captured by sequencing in a study of shared clonotypes between healthy human individuals. In the case of this clone: Its matching antigen is unknown.

Broader study findings: Despite large depth, rarefaction showed incomplete sorted-subset sequencing.

The donors were adults (healthy and HIV-negative) with no recent acute infections or vaccinations. For every subset, genomic DNA was evenly distributed across several immunoSEQ plates. The authors loaded around 200 ng DNA, 28,000 or so T cell genomes, into sorted-subset replicate PCRs. The data were produced by immunoSEQ multiplex PCR, yet TCRdb's version contains in-frame clones alone and is incomplete. Of about 980,000 clones listed, 76% were seen once; the top ten hold about 1.5%. Source material: memory CD4+ T cells sorted from blood. Documented subset: CD45RA-negative fraction. The receptor was derived from a man younger than 35 in good health.

CDR3 protein: CASSQDFYQETQYF. CDR3 bases: TGTGCCAGCAGCCAGGACTTTTACCAAGAGACCCAGTACTTC. This chain links TRBV11-2 with TRBJ2-5, with D possibly being TRBD2 (5 bases). Germline assignment: CDR1 SGHAT and CDR2 FQNNGV. This CDR3 comprises 14 residues. Trimming shortened V by 5 bases and J by 0 bases, and 10 bases separated the two germline ends.